These 17 T cell receptor beta chains share one sample of origin, sequenced in a study of shared clonotypes between healthy human individuals. The table came from immunoSEQ multiplex PCR; TCRdb's copy has only in-frame clones and leaves some out. The table has some 2.1 million clones, around 96% seen once. CD45RO-negative, CCR7-positively selected cells formed the naive CD8 fraction, excluding terminally differentiated effector memory CD45RA+ cells. The specimen sequenced was naive CD8+ T cells sorted from blood. The receptors come from a man aged 18 to 30 in good health.

The J gene is TRBJ2-2, the V gene TRBV19; 12 bases agree with TRBD2. Germline CDR1 is LNHDA and CDR2 is SQIVND (reference sequence). The CDR3 is 18 residues long. Trimming at V came to 6 bases and at J to 1 base, leaving 9 bases not matched to a gene. CDR3 in amino acids: CASRAGLAGLLNTGELFF. CDR3 nucleotides: TGTGCCAGTAGGGCAGGACTAGCGGGACTCTTGAACACCGGGGAGCTGTTTTTT.

The chain recombines TRBV6-1 with TRBJ1-6, with 7 bases lining up with TRBD1. This CDR3 region has 18 residues. Trimming removed 0 bases from V and 2 bases from J; junction bases left unmatched: 7. The V gene's germline CDR1 is MNHNS and CDR2 SASEGT. CDR3: CASSEAQGVLAYNSPLHF. The CDR3, as DNA: TGTGCCAGCAGTGAAGCGCAGGGGGTGCTCGCCTATAATTCACCCCTCCACTTT.

The table lists this clone with a count of one. The genes are TRBV29-1 and TRBJ1-4; TRBD1 matches 7 bases. The CDR3 length is 13 residues. CDR1 is SQVTM, CDR2 ANQGSEA, per germline. CDR3 coding DNA: TGCCTACGACAAGACAGGGATAATGAAAAACTGTTTTTT. Protein: CLRQDRDNEKLFF.

The rearrangement joins TRBV6-5 to TRBJ2-1, with 11 nucleotides matching TRBD2. Per germline, CDR1 MNHEY and CDR2 SVGAGI. The CDR3 has 13 residues. DNA of the CDR3: TGTACCCACGGGACTAGCGGCTTTGGTGAGCAGTTCTTC. Protein product: CTHGTSGFGEQFF.

For this clone: A read error may produce the germline difference seen at one junction end. This chain joins TRBV4-1 and TRBJ1-1, with D possibly matching TRBD1 (6 bases). The CDR3 length is 14 residues. The germline V gene encodes CDR1 MGHRA and CDR2 YSYEKL. The CDR3 DNA follows: TGCGCCAGCAGCCAAGGCGCCGGGACAAAACCCAACCCTTTT. It specifies CASSQGAGTKPNPF.

V gene TRBV27 combines with J gene TRBJ1-5, with TRBD1 as a possible D gene (5 bases). CDR3 length: 15 amino acids. CDR1 MNHEY and CDR2 SMNVEV come from the germline V gene (reference sequence). V was pared by 3 bases and J by 5 bases, with 14 bases between. CDR3 nucleotides: TGTGCCAGCAGTTTTCTCGGCAGGGCGGATCAGCCCCAGCATTTT. This encodes CASSFLGRADQPQHF.

V and J are TRBV27 and TRBJ2-7; D is perhaps TRBD1 (6 bases). Deletions cut 5 bases from V and 0 bases from J, with 14 bases between. CDR3 length: 15 amino acids. The germline CDR1 and CDR2 sequences are MNHEY and SMNVEV (reference sequence). CDR3 residues: CASSVTGTGSYEQYF. DNA for the CDR3: TGTGCCAGCAGTGTTACAGGGACGGGCTCCTACGAGCAGTACTTC.

The J gene is TRBJ2-4, the V gene TRBV28; the D gene could be TRBD1 or TRBD2 (5 bases each). V was shortened by 2 bases and J by 9 bases, with 20 bases between the two germline ends. This CDR3 is built from 16 residues. From germline, CDR1 is MDHEN and CDR2 SYDVKM. In nucleotides, the CDR3 is TGTGCCAGCAGTTTAAACGCCGGGACCCATGTCGGCATTCAGTACTTC. Protein sequence: CASSLNAGTHVGIQYF.

The gene calls are TRBV6-1 and TRBJ1-2; 8 nucleotides match TRBD1. The germline gives CDR1 MNHNS, CDR2 SASEGT. Trimming cost V 6 bases and J 4 bases; bases outside gene matches: 13. The CDR3 runs 16 residues. The CDR3 sequence: CASSEIQGARVYGYTF. DNA for the CDR3: TGTGCCAGCAGCGAAATCCAGGGGGCGCGGGTCTATGGCTACACCTTC.

The CDR3 sequence is CASSESSGGYNEQFF. CDR3 sequence (DNA): TGTGCCAGCAGCGAATCTAGCGGGGGCTACAATGAGCAGTTCTTC. The chain uses TRBV9 and TRBJ2-1; 10 bases fit TRBD2. The germline CDR1 and CDR2 sequences are SGDLS and YYNGEE. The CDR3 is made up of 15 amino acids. V shed 3 bases and J 3 bases; nucleotides not matched to a gene: 3. Full variable domain (outside the CDR3, taken from reference TRBV9 and TRBJ2-1): DSGVTQTPKHLITATGQRVTLRCSPRSGDLSVYWYQQSLDQGLQFLIQYYNGEERAKGNILERFSAQQFPDLHSELNLSSLELGDSALYFCASSESSGGYNEQFFGPGTRLTVL.

This chain joins TRBV21-1 and TRBJ1-2. TRBV21-1 is a documented pseudogene. CDR3 size: 15 residues. CDR3 region: CASSRSPTGRQGYTF. The CDR3 DNA reads as TGTGCCAGCAGCAGATCCCCCACAGGGAGGCAGGGCTACACCTTC.

This clone was observed a handful of times. This chain uses TRBV29-1 with TRBJ2-3; D unresolved. CDR3 length equals 13 residues. CDR1 is SQVTM and CDR2 is ANQGSEA in the germline V gene. The CDR3 DNA reads TGCAGTGGGCTTCAGGCAAACACAGATACGCAGTATTTT. Translating it yields CSGLQANTDTQYF.

The chain employs TRBV29-1 and TRBJ2-2; possible D gene TRBD2, 8 bases. This CDR3 contains 14 residues. V shed 5 bases and J shed 7 bases, with 17 bases lying between them. In germline, CDR1 is SQVTM, CDR2 ANQGSEA. CDR3 sequence (DNA): TGCAGCGTTCCCGGACAGGCGGGAGGCGGGGAGCTGTTTTTT. Its protein is CSVPGQAGGGELFF.

The chain uses TRBV19 and TRBJ1-1, with a possible D match to TRBD1 (6 bases). Trimming removed 4 bases from V and 0 bases from J, with 21 bases in between. The CDR3 is made up of 18 amino acids. CDR1 and CDR2 (germline): LNHDA, SQIVND (reference sequence). For the CDR3, the DNA is TGTGCCAGTAGTACCGATACCATGACAGGCATATTGAACACTGAAGCTTTCTTT. It specifies CASSTDTMTGILNTEAFF.

The chain recombines TRBV6-5 with TRBJ2-2; D not resolved. Germline V gene data show CDR1 as MNHEY and CDR2 as SVGAGI. Trimming left V 6 bases short and J 1 base short, with 12 bases between. CDR3 length: 15 amino acids. The CDR3 spells CASSLDTWNTGELFF. CDR3 in DNA: TGTGCCAGCAGCCTAGACACATGGAACACCGGGGAGCTGTTTTTT.

This clone was picked up one time. The chain joins TRBV4-1 to TRBJ1-1; TRBD1 is a possible D gene (5 bases). This CDR3 region has 13 residues. V lost 6 bases to trimming and J lost 5 bases, with 13 bases between them. Germline CDR1 MGHRA, CDR2 YSYEKL. The CDR3 bases are TGCGCCAGCAGGTCTCAGGGACGGACTGAAGCTTTCTTT. This translates into CASRSQGRTEAFF.

A note on this clone: Different DNA sequences within this sample yield the same CDR3. The chain carries TRBV5-4 and TRBJ1-2; tentative D call: TRBD1 (5 bases). Germline V lookup: CDR1 SGHNT, CDR2 YYREEE (reference sequence). The CDR3 covers 12 residues. The V end lost 0 bases, the J end lost 6 bases, and 6 bases lay between the germline ends. CDR3 amino acids: CASSLVGDGYTF. The CDR3, as DNA: TGTGCCAGCAGCTTGGTGGGGGATGGCTACACCTTC.